The TCR beta chain described here comes from a study of CD8 T cells in Susac syndrome. Study-wide results and caveats: As the study acknowledged, the number of individuals in its TCR sequencing and HLA analysis was relatively small.

Random-hexamer reverse transcription was applied to about 0.5 to 1 ug RNA. immunoSEQ multiplex PCR amplified TCR beta CDR3 across 54 Vbeta, 13 Jbeta. TCRdb reanalysed the immunoSEQ multiplex PCR reads using MiXCR and keeps one entry per CDR3 protein. The table lists about 150,000 distinct CDR3 sequences, 95% to 96% of them singletons, with around 0.15% in the top ten. The V end lost 4 bases, the J end lost 2 bases, and 12 bases lay between the germline ends. The germline V gene encodes CDR1 LGHDT and CDR2 YNNKEL (reference sequence). The CDR3 totals 14 residues. Turning to this clonotype: As yet, its antigen is unknown.

Relapsing-remitting disease, either stable or active, was present in the treatment-naive patients who were the multiple sclerosis controls. Isolation of CD8+ and CD4+ T cells was performed negatively, whereas enrichment of TEMRA cells was done by FACS. The receptor comes from a human donor with multiple sclerosis. Sequenced: CD8+ T cells from PBMCs. The J gene is TRBJ2-7, the V gene TRBV3-1, with a tentative D call TRBD1 (6 bases). The DNA of the CDR3 is TGTGCCAGCAGCCCGTCACAGGGACCCTACGAGCAGTACGTC. Amino acid sequence: CASSPSQGPYEQYV.